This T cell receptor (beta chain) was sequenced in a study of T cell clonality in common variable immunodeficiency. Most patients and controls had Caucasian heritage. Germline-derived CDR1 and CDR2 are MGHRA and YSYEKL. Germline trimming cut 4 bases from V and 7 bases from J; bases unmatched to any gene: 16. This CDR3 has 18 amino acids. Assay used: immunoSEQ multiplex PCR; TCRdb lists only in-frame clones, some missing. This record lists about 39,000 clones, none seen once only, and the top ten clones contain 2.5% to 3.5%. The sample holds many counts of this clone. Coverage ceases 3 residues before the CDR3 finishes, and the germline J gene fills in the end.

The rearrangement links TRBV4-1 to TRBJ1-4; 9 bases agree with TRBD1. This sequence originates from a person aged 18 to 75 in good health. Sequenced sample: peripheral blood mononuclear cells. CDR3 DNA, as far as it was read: TGCGCCAGCAGCCCGGTAACAGGGGGCGCTTCAGGGGCTGAAAAA. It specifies CASSPVTGGASGAEK. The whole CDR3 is CASSPVTGGASGAEKLFF.